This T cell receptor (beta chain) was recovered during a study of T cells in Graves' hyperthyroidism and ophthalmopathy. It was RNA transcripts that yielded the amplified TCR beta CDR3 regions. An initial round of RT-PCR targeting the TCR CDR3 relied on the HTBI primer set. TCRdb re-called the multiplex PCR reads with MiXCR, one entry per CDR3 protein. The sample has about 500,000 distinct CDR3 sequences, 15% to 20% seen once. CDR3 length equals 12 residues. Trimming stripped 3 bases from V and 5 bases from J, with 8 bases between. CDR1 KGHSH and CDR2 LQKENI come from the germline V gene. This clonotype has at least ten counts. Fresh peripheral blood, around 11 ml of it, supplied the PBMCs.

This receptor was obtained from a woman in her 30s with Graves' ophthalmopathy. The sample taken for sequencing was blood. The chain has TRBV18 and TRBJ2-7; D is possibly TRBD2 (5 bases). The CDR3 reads CASSPSRDEQYF. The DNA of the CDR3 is TGTGCCAGCTCACCGTCGAGGGACGAGCAGTACTTC.